This TCR beta chain came from a study of control samples from healthy donors and cancer patients (dated by TCRdb to about 2020). A word on this clone: Its cognate antigen has yet to be identified. No quality values exist for individual bases; no much larger clone is one base distant.

The CDR3 has 17 amino acids, counting the end cysteine and phenylalanine. The sequence is cut down to CDR3 DNA, 51 bases in frame from base 1. The germline ends are 13 bases apart after V is trimmed by 1 base and J by 0 bases. The germline V gene yields KGHSH for CDR1 and LQKENI for CDR2. Libraries were built with the immunoSEQ multiplex PCR assay. As stored in TCRdb, this immuneACCESS dataset retains in-frame rearrangements with V and J assigned. A fraction of the clones does not appear; measured against another copy, unresolved V genes explain less than half of the discrepancy, and the remainder lacks a known reason. The sample data list some 120,000 clones, and 89% of these were observed just once. About two fifths of the sample goes to the ten largest clones.

Specimen: blood. The TCR comes from a man aged 50-60 years in good health. The rearranged chain carries TRBV18 and TRBJ1-3; the D gene assignment is ambiguous. The nucleotides are TGTGCCAGCTCACCACAAGCGGGCCGAAGCTCTGGAAACACCATATATTTT. It specifies CASSPQAGRSSGNTIYF.